The 29 T cell receptor beta chains below were found in one sample sequenced in a study of cytomegalovirus exposure and HLA in healthy donors. In the PCR, 60 Vbeta and 13 Jbeta primers were used. Sequencing used immunoSEQ multiplex PCR; TCRdb keeps in-frame clones, though not all of them. This sample's table reports tens of thousands of clones. The sample consisted of PBMCs. These receptors were obtained from a man aged 45 to 65 in good health and CMV-seropositive.

This sequence joins TRBV9 and TRBJ2-1, with 9 bases that match TRBD2. This CDR3 region has 15 residues. The ends lost 4 bases at V and 0 bases at J; junction bases unmatched: 2. Germline CDR1 reads SGDLS; CDR2 reads YYNGEE. As DNA, the CDR3 is TGTGCCAGCAGCTTTAGCGGGAGCTCCTACAATGAGCAGTTCTTC. Translated, it gives CASSFSGSSYNEQFF.

This chain joins TRBV5-1 and TRBJ2-3; 14 positions agree with TRBD2. This CDR3 is built from 19 residues. The V segment lost 3 bases and the J segment 0 bases; nucleotides outside the gene matches: 9. Germline CDR1 and CDR2: SGHRS and YFSETQ. Here the CDR3 reads CASSSTGTSGGASTDTQYF. The CDR3 DNA sequence: TGCGCCAGCAGCTCAACCGGGACTAGCGGGGGAGCTAGCACAGATACGCAGTATTTT.

As concerns this clone: The sample contains more than one DNA sequence encoding this CDR3. The chain combines TRBV19 with TRBJ1-2, with 8 bases fitting TRBD1. The ends lost 3 bases at V and 3 bases at J; junction bases unmatched: 3. The germline V gene has CDR1 LNHDA and CDR2 SQIVND (reference sequence). The CDR3 loop spans 14 amino acids. The DNA for the CDR3 is TGTGCCAGTAGTATCGACAGGGGCGACTATGGCTACACCTTC. Encoded protein: CASSIDRGDYGYTF.

The chain employs TRBV5-1 and TRBJ1-2, with a tentative D call TRBD1 (6 bases). This CDR3 is 14 amino acids long. V was clipped by 4 bases and J by 8 bases, with 18 bases between them. Germline V lookup: CDR1 SGHRS, CDR2 YFSETQ. CDR3 nucleotide sequence: TGCGCCAGCAGCCAAAGACAGGACGCTGTAGGCTACACCTTC. This codes for CASSQRQDAVGYTF. Combining the CDR3 with reference TRBV5-1 and TRBJ1-2 gives the whole variable domain KAGVTQTPRYLIKTRGQQVTLSCSPISGHRSVSWYQQTPGQGLQFLFEYFSETQRNKGNFPGRFSGRQFSNSRSEMNVSTLELGDSALYLCASSQRQDAVGYTFGSGTRLTVV.

The V call is TRBV4-1, the J call TRBJ1-1, with TRBD1 as a possible D gene (5 bases). Deletions cut 0 bases from V and 2 bases from J, with 13 bases between. The CDR3 has 16 amino acids. The germline V gene has CDR1 MGHRA and CDR2 YSYEKL. The CDR3 DNA sequence: TGCGCCAGCAGCCAAGATGAAGGGGTTACAAACACTGAAGCTTTCTTT. Translating it yields CASSQDEGVTNTEAFF.

This chain links TRBV5-1 with TRBJ2-1; TRBD1 agrees at 9 bases. The ends lost 2 bases at V and 5 bases at J; junction bases unmatched: 2. The V gene's germline CDR1 is SGHRS and CDR2 YFSETQ. CDR3 length: 14 residues. CDR3 nucleotides: TGCGCCAGCAGCTTCCGGACAGGGGACAATGAGCAGTTCTTC. It codes for CASSFRTGDNEQFF. The variable domain in full, completed from reference TRBV5-1 and TRBJ2-1, reads KAGVTQTPRYLIKTRGQQVTLSCSPISGHRSVSWYQQTPGQGLQFLFEYFSETQRNKGNFPGRFSGRQFSNSRSEMNVSTLELGDSALYLCASSFRTGDNEQFFGPGTRLTVL.

The chain carries TRBV2 and TRBJ1-6, with 7 bases fitting TRBD1. Germline CDR1 SNHLY, CDR2 FYNNEI. This CDR3 is built from 11 residues. CDR3 sequence reads: CRDREDSPLHF. CDR3 DNA: TGTAGAGACAGGGAAGATTCACCCCTCCACTTT.

This rearrangement joins TRBV9 to TRBJ2-7, with 9 bases fitting TRBD1. The CDR3 has 16 amino acids. Germline V gene data show CDR1 as SGDLS and CDR2 as YYNGEE. V trimming: 4 bases; J trimming: 0 bases; junction bases outside the gene matches: 8. CDR3 residues: CASSPGTGSSSYEQYF. CDR3 in DNA: TGTGCCAGCAGCCCTGGGACAGGGTCTAGCTCCTACGAGCAGTACTTC.

The chain recombines TRBV7-2 with TRBJ2-5; D gene ambiguous. From germline, CDR1 is SGHTA and CDR2 FQGNSA. CDR3 size: 14 residues. Trimming removed 1 base from V and 1 base from J, with 7 bases in between. CDR3 DNA sequence: TGTGCCAGCAGCTTAGAACAGCTCCAAGAGACCCAGTACTTC. This translates into CASSLEQLQETQYF.

V is TRBV5-6 and J is TRBJ1-1, with D possibly matching TRBD1 (6 bases). Trimming removed 1 base from V and 3 bases from J, with 13 bases in between. This CDR3 has 15 amino acids. CDR1 is SGHDT and CDR2 is YYEEEE in the germline V gene. The DNA for the CDR3 is TGTGCCAGCAGCTTGATACGAGGGGGGGACACTGAAGCTTTCTTT. It is translated as CASSLIRGGDTEAFF.

The chain links TRBV28 to TRBJ2-1, with TRBD2 matching 12 bases. CDR3 length: 16 residues. The germline V gene has CDR1 MDHEN and CDR2 SYDVKM. The trim removed 6 bases at V and 2 bases at J, leaving 5 bases unmatched. The CDR3 nucleotides are TGTGCCAGCAGGCTTACTAGCGGGAGGACCTACAATGAGCAGTTCTTC. Translation gives CASRLTSGRTYNEQFF. The entire variable domain, with the rest obtained from reference TRBV28 and TRBJ2-1, is as follows: DVKVTQSSRYLVKRTGEKVFLECVQDMDHENMFWYRQDPGLGLRLIYFSYDVKMKEKGDIPEGYSVSREKKERFSLILESASTNQTSMYLCASRLTSGRTYNEQFFGPGTRLTVL.

The chain is built from TRBV9 and TRBJ1-3; D is undetermined. Germline values: CDR1 SGDLS, CDR2 YYNGEE. The CDR3 sequence is 15 residues long. V was pared by 0 bases and J by 1 base, with 8 bases between. The CDR3 nucleotides read TGTGCCAGCAGCGTAGAGGGAGGGTCTGGAAACACCATATATTTT. Translating gives CASSVEGGSGNTIYF. Supplemented by reference TRBV9 and TRBJ1-3, the full variable domain reads DSGVTQTPKHLITATGQRVTLRCSPRSGDLSVYWYQQSLDQGLQFLIQYYNGEERAKGNILERFSAQQFPDLHSELNLSSLELGDSALYFCASSVEGGSGNTIYFGEGSWLTVV.

This rearrangement joins TRBV4-1 to TRBJ1-5; tentatively, D is TRBD1 (6 bases). Germline CDR1 reads MGHRA; CDR2 reads YSYEKL. V was trimmed by 1 base and J by 6 bases, leaving 10 bases between them. The CDR3 runs to 14 residues. CDR3 bases: TGCGCCAGCAGCCAAGCTGCAGGGGCTCAGCCCCAGCATTTT. It translates to CASSQAAGAQPQHF.

V gene TRBV4-3 combines with J gene TRBJ1-3; D is undetermined. The CDR3 totals 14 residues. Germline V gene data show CDR1 as LGHNA and CDR2 as YSLEER. V was trimmed by 0 bases and J by 4 bases, leaving 7 bases between them. CDR3 region: CASSQDFSGNTIYF. The CDR3 DNA reads TGCGCCAGCAGCCAAGATTTCTCCGGAAACACCATATATTTT.

V gene TRBV7-2 combines with J gene TRBJ2-7, with TRBD1 matching over 10 bases. The V gene end was trimmed by 4 bases and the J gene end by 2 bases; junction bases not matched to a gene: 2. This CDR3 region has 14 residues. Germline loops: CDR1 SGHTA, CDR2 FQGNSA. DNA for the CDR3: TGTGCCAGCAGCTGGGACAGGGGACCCTACGAGCAGTACTTC. It codes for CASSWDRGPYEQYF.

J is TRBJ2-2 and V is TRBV28; D call uncertain. Germline assignment: CDR1 MDHEN and CDR2 SYDVKM. The CDR3 totals 13 residues. Trimming took off 6 bases at V and 2 bases at J, with 7 bases between the two ends. Here the CDR3 DNA reads TGTGCCAGCAGACCACTCAACACCGGGGAGCTGTTTTTT. It codes for CASRPLNTGELFF.

The chain recombines TRBV19 with TRBJ2-1; 7 bases line up with TRBD1. The V segment lost 3 bases and the J segment 0 bases; nucleotides outside the gene matches: 5. Germline CDR1 LNHDA, CDR2 SQIVND (reference sequence). This CDR3 region has 16 residues. DNA for the CDR3: TGTGCCAGTAGTATCGCACAGGGGACCTCCTACAATGAGCAGTTCTTC. Protein: CASSIAQGTSYNEQFF.

The chain couples TRBV25-1 to TRBJ2-7; 7 nucleotides align to TRBD2. Germline V gene data show CDR1 as MGHDK and CDR2 as SYGVNS. Trimming took 5 bases from V and 1 from J; bases not matched to a gene: 5. The CDR3 is made up of 14 amino acids. DNA of the CDR3: TGTGCCAGCAGTAATAGCGGGTCGTCCTACGAGCAGTACTTC. The encoded protein is CASSNSGSSYEQYF.

The gene calls are TRBV7-6 and TRBJ2-7; D gene unclear. CDR1 is SGHVS and CDR2 is FNYEAQ in the germline V gene. This CDR3 contains 15 residues. Trimming cost V 1 base and J 0 bases, with 10 bases left between them. CDR3 DNA sequence: TGTGCCAGCAGCTTAGGGCTGCCCCCCTCCTACGAGCAGTACTTC. This codes for CASSLGLPPSYEQYF.

The genes are TRBV25-1 and TRBJ1-2; unclear D gene. The CDR3 length is 12 residues. The V gene lost 2 bases and the J gene lost 8 bases, with 9 bases spanning the gap. Germline loops: CDR1 MGHDK, CDR2 SYGVNS. CDR3 sequence: CASSEGPLGYTF. Here the CDR3 DNA reads TGTGCCAGCAGTGAAGGGCCGCTGGGCTACACCTTC.

CDR3 sequence: CASSSTASGRGGGELFF. In DNA form, the CDR3 reads TGTGCCAGCAGCTCGACGGCTAGCGGGAGAGGTGGCGGGGAGCTGTTTTTT. The chain has TRBV7-9 and TRBJ2-2; 10 bases agree with TRBD2. Germline loops: CDR1 SEHNR, CDR2 FQNEAQ (reference sequence). The CDR3 spans 17 residues. The J segment lost 7 bases and the V segment lost 4 bases, leaving 12 bases of the junction unmatched.

The chain recombines TRBV10-3 with TRBJ2-1; TRBD2 aligns across 8 bases. V gave up 8 bases and J gave up 8 bases; unmatched junction bases: 5. CDR3 size: 12 residues. Looked up from germline, CDR1 is ENHRY and CDR2 is SYGVKD. This CDR3 is CAIGREDHEQFF. The CDR3 bases are TGTGCCATCGGGCGGGAGGACCATGAGCAGTTCTTC.

The rearrangement uses TRBV5-4 and TRBJ1-4; D uncertain. V was clipped by 4 bases and J by 7 bases, with 17 bases between them. The CDR3 has 15 residues. The germline V gene encodes CDR1 SGHNT and CDR2 YYREEE (reference sequence). CDR3 DNA sequence: TGTGCCAGCAGCACTGACGGTGGAAGGAGTGAAAAACTGTTTTTT. It encodes CASSTDGGRSEKLFF. Based on the CDR3 plus reference TRBV5-4 and TRBJ1-4, the full variable domain is ETGVTQSPTHLIKTRGQQVTLRCSSQSGHNTVSWYQQALGQGPQFIFQYYREEENGRGNFPPRFSGLQFPNYSSELNVNALELDDSALYLCASSTDGGRSEKLFFGSGTQLSVL.

The chain carries TRBV7-2 and TRBJ1-4; a weak D match, TRBD1 (6 bases). Germline V gene lookup returns CDR1 SGHTA and CDR2 FQGNSA. The CDR3 runs 16 residues. The germline V and J ends were trimmed by 0 bases and 7 bases, with 15 bases remaining between them. The CDR3 bases are TGTGCCAGCAGCTTAGCGCGGGGGCCGGGTGGTGAAAAACTGTTTTTT. Translating it yields CASSLARGPGGEKLFF.

The rearrangement joins TRBV6-1 to TRBJ1-1; 8 bases line up with TRBD1. Germline trimming cut 6 bases from V and 6 bases from J; bases unmatched to any gene: 3. Germline lookup yields CDR1 MNHNS and CDR2 SASEGT. The CDR3 spans 12 residues. Written as DNA, the CDR3 is TGTGCCAGCAGCCGGACAGGGTCTGAAGCTTTCTTT. Amino acid sequence: CASSRTGSEAFF.

The chain links TRBV7-9 to TRBJ1-1; 9 positions agree with TRBD1. Looked up from germline, CDR1 is SEHNR and CDR2 is FQNEAQ (reference sequence). V was pared by 4 bases and J by 7 bases, with 7 bases of the junction left unmatched. This CDR3 spans 14 amino acids. DNA of the CDR3: TGTGCCAGCAGCTCACGGGACAGGGAGGATGAAGCTTTCTTT. Protein: CASSSRDREDEAFF. Based on the CDR3 plus reference TRBV7-9 and TRBJ1-1, the full variable domain is DTGVSQNPRHKITKRGQNVTFRCDPISEHNRLYWYRQTLGQGPEFLTYFQNEAQLEKSRLLSDRFSAERPKGSFSTLEIQRTEQGDSAMYLCASSSRDREDEAFFGQGTRLTVV.

The rearrangement joins TRBV4-2 to TRBJ2-1; D not resolved. V gave up 0 bases and J gave up 4 bases, with 13 bases separating them. This CDR3 spans 16 amino acids. CDR1 is LGHNA and CDR2 is YNFKEQ in the germline V gene. CDR3 in DNA: TGTGCCAGCAGCCAAGACTTCCAGGCCAATTACAATGAGCAGTTCTTC. Translation gives CASSQDFQANYNEQFF.

V gene TRBV18 combines with J gene TRBJ1-2, with TRBD1 matching over 9 bases. Germline assignment: CDR1 KGHSH and CDR2 LQKENI. The CDR3 is made up of 14 amino acids. V shed 3 bases, J shed 7 bases, and the junction held 6 bases outside the gene matches. The DNA of the CDR3 is TGTGCCAGCTCACCGGGGGACAGGGCCACTGGCTACACCTTC. This sequence encodes CASSPGDRATGYTF.

J is TRBJ1-4 and V is TRBV7-9; 8 bases are a match to TRBD1. V lost 1 base and J lost 8; bases outside the gene matches: 9. Germline V gives CDR1 SEHNR, CDR2 FQNEAQ (reference sequence). This CDR3 contains 16 residues. CDR3 residues: CASSLGWTGIGEKLFF. In DNA form, the CDR3 reads TGTGCCAGCAGCTTAGGTTGGACAGGGATAGGAGAAAAACTGTTTTTT.